A selection of T cell receptor beta chains follows, all from one sample in a study of prognosis after radiotherapy for stage I lung cancer. TCRdb analysed the multiplex PCR reads with MiXCR anew, one entry per CDR3 protein. Among around 20,000 distinct CDR3 sequences listed, less than 70% were seen once. The specimen was PBMCs, collected before or after stereotactic body radiation therapy (not recorded which). The receptors come from a donor over 45 with non-small cell lung cancer. The CDR3 runs from the conserved cysteine through the conserved F or W. Fields, in order: D gene, J gene, V gene, clone size, CDR3 protein, CDR3 DNA. D genes are given only for firm matches. Only some rows state a clone size, as once, few, many or a class for expanded clones.

D: TRBD2
J: TRBJ2-1
V: TRBV7-8
size: many
CDR3: CASSLRPSGRTPIRGEQFF
DNA: TGTGCCAGCAGCCTCCGGCCTAGCGGGAGGACCCCGATTAGGGGTGAGCAGTTCTTC

D: TRBD2
J: TRBJ2-7
V: TRBV6-4
size: -
CDR3: CANGDYRAGEQYF
DNA: TGTGCCAACGGGGACTATCGTGCCGGGGAGCAGTACTTC

D: -
J: TRBJ1-5
V: TRBV28
size: once
CDR3: CASTLTEGLNQPQHF
DNA: TGTGCCAGCACTCTCACCGAAGGCCTGAATCAGCCCCAGCATTTT

D: TRBD1
J: TRBJ1-5
V: TRBV6-1
size: -
CDR3: CASSMGQGIINQPQHF
DNA: TGTGCCAGCAGCATGGGACAGGGGATAATAAATCAGCCCCAGCATTTT

D: TRBD2
J: TRBJ2-5
V: TRBV12-3/TRBV12-4
size: many
CDR3: CASSLTTSGGETQYF
DNA: TGTGCCAGCAGTTTGACGACTAGCGGGGGAGAGACCCAGTACTTC

D: -
J: TRBJ2-4
V: TRBV5-4
size: -
CDR3: CASRRRGEGIQYF
DNA: TGTGCCAGCAGGAGAAGAGGGGAAGGGATTCAGTACTTC

D: -
J: TRBJ2-5
V: TRBV7-8
size: many
CDR3: CASSGGQPYQETQYF
DNA: TGTGCCAGCAGCGGGGGACAACCGTACCAAGAGACCCAGTACTTC

D: TRBD2
J: TRBJ2-1
V: TRBV3-1
size: many
CDR3: CASSQGLAGGPGNEQFF
DNA: TGTGCCAGCAGCCAAGGATTAGCGGGAGGGCCTGGCAATGAGCAGTTCTTC

D: -
J: TRBJ2-1
V: TRBV24-1
size: many
CDR3: CATRGGGSYNEQFF
DNA: TGTGCCACCAGGGGCGGAGGCTCCTACAATGAGCAGTTCTTC

D: -
J: TRBJ1-5
V: TRBV27
size: many
CDR3: CASSSLDGLHSNQPQHF
DNA: TGTGCCAGCAGTAGCTTGGACGGCCTTCATAGCAATCAGCCCCAGCATTTT

D: TRBD2
J: TRBJ2-1
V: TRBV6-2/TRBV6-3
size: many
CDR3: CASRTSGRVSEQFF
DNA: TGTGCCAGTAGGACTAGCGGGAGAGTCAGTGAGCAGTTCTTC

D: -
J: TRBJ1-5
V: TRBV6-2/TRBV6-3
size: once
CDR3: CASSYRVNQHKHF
DNA: TGTGCCAGCAGTTACAGGGTCAATCAGCACAAGCATTTT

D: -
J: TRBJ1-1
V: TRBV5-1
size: many
CDR3: CASSRLPGGTEAFF
DNA: TGCGCCAGCAGCCGTCTCCCGGGGGGGACTGAAGCTTTCTTT

D: TRBD2
J: TRBJ2-1
V: TRBV5-1
size: medium-sized
CDR3: CASSFLTSGTNEQFF
DNA: TGCGCCAGCAGCTTTTTGACTAGCGGGACGAATGAGCAGTTCTTC